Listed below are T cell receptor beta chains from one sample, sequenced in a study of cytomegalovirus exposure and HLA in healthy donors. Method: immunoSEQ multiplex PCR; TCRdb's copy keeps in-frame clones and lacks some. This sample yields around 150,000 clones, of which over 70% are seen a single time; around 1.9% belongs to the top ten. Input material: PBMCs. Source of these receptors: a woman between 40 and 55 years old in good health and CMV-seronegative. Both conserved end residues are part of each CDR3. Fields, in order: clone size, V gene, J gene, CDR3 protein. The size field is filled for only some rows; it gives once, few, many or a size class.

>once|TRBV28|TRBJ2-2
CASSIDTGELFF
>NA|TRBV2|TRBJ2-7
CASSAPKDRESYEQYF
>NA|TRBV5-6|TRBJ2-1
CASSAGTSGPNEQFF
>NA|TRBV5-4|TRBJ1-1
CASSLVGRGRNTEAFF
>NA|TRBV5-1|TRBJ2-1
CASSLMAVIGVYAGGPGNEQFF
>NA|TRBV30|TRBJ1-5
CAWSDRGFQPQHF
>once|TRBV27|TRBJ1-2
CASSLNSNFGHGYTF
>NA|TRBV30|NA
CAWIQGPYSYEQYF
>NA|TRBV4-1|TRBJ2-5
CASSLQGVGETQYF
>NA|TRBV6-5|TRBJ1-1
CASQGGNNEAFF
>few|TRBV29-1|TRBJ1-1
CSVRTSTGGSEAFF
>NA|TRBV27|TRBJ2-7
CASNHGPYEQYF
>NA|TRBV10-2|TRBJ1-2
CASSAGLGYTF
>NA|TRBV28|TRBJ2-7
CASSLRLPSVPYEQYF
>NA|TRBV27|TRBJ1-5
CASSLGPQGSNQPQHF
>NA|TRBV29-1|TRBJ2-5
CSTRQGAGEQYF
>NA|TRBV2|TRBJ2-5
CASSDLPRQGARSETQYF
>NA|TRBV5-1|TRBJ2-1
CASSYLLEGNNEQFF
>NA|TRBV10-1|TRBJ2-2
CASSESYRGNGELFF
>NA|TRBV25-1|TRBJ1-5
CASSEYTGPYSNQPQHF
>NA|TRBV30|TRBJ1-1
CAWSGQRGTEAFF
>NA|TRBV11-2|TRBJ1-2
CASSPRTGDGYTF
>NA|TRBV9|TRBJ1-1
CASSQGLGTEAFF
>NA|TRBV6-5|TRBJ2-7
CASSSSAGSDAYEQYF
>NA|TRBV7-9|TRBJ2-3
CASSLSGDTQYF
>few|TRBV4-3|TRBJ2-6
CATAGVGWFGANVLTF
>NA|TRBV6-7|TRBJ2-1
CASRRLAGGAYNEQFF
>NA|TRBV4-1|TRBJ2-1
CASSRPIYNEQFF
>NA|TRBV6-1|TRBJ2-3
CATGGSTDTQYF